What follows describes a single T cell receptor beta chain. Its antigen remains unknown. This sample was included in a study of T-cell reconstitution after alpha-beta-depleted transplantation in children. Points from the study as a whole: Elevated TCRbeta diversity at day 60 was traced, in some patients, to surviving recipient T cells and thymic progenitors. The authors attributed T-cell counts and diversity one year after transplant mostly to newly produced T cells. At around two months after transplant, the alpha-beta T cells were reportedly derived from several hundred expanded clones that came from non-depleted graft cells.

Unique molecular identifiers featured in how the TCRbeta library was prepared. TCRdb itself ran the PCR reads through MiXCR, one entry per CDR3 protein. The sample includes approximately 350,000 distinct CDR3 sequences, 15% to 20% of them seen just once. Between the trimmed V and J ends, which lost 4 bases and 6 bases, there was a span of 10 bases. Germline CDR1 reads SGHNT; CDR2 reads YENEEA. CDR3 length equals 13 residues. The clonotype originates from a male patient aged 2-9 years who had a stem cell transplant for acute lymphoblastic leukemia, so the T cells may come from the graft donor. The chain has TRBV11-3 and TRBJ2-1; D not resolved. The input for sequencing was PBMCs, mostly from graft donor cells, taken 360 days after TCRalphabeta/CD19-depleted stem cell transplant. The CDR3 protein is CASSSRSSNEQFF. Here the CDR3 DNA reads TGTGCCAGCAGCTCGAGGAGCTCCAATGAGCAGTTCTTC.